The TCR beta chain described here comes from a study of blood T cells in healthy people across ages. Using a J-beta primer mix together with a sample-barcoded 5' primer, a second PCR was run for about 6 to 12 cycles. Each CDR3 protein is one row after TCRdb ran MiXCR on the 5' RACE reads. The sample lists some 1.8 million distinct CDR3 sequences; about 39% were seen once. The CDR3 has 15 amino acids. Germline CDR1 and CDR2: LGHNA and YNFKEQ. Trimming pared 4 bases from V and 0 bases from J, leaving 12 bases between. Isolation yielded PBMCs, at least 7 million per sample, in every case. This TCR derives from a human donor in good health. Sequencing was done on a sample of blood. J is TRBJ1-2 and V is TRBV4-2, with no clear D. CDR3 residues: CASSPSRRTNYGYTF. The CDR3 bases are TGTGCCAGCAGCCCCAGTCGGCGGACTAACTATGGCTACACCTTC.